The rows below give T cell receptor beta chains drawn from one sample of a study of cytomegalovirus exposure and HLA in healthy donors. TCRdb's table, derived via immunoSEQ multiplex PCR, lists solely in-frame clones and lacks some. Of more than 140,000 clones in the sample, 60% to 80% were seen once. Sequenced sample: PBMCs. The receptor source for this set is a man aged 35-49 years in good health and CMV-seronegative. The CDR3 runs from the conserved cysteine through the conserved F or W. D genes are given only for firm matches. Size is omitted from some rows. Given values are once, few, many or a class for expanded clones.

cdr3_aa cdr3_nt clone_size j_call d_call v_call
CASSDSGGSGELFF TGTGCCAGCAGTGACTCAGGGGGATCGGGGGAGCTGTTTTTT - TRBJ2-2 - TRBV6-4
CASSEVGQDTEAFF TGCGCCAGCAGTGAGGTGGGACAGGACACTGAAGCTTTCTTT - TRBJ1-1 TRBD1 TRBV10-2
CASSLTGGGNTGELFF TGCGCCAGCAGCTTGACAGGGGGAGGGAACACCGGGGAGCTGTTTTTT few TRBJ2-2 TRBD1 TRBV5-1
CASSLVGEGGTEAFF TGCGCCAGCAGCTTGGTAGGGGAGGGGGGCACTGAAGCTTTCTTT few TRBJ1-1 - TRBV5-1
CASSLGVDRGSTEAFF TGTGCCAGCAGCTTGGGGGTCGACAGGGGGAGCACTGAAGCTTTCTTT few TRBJ1-1 TRBD1 TRBV5-8
CASSSVRVGDYGYTF TGTGCCAGCAGTTCCGTCCGGGTAGGCGACTATGGCTACACCTTC - TRBJ1-2 - TRBV6-5
CASSRKVQGGETQYF TGTGCCAGCAGCCGGAAGGTACAGGGGGGAGAGACCCAGTACTTC - TRBJ2-5 TRBD1 TRBV27
CASSFGTDNNSPLHF TGTGCCAGCAGCTTCGGGACAGATAATAATTCACCCCTCCACTTT - TRBJ1-6 TRBD1 TRBV11-3
CASSPLLPRGSGNTIYF TGTGCCAGCAGCCCCCTGTTGCCCAGGGGAAGTGGAAACACCATATATTTT - TRBJ1-3 - TRBV7-2
CASSLGPRVELFF TGCGCCAGCAGCTTGGGACCGAGGGTGGAACTGTTTTTT - TRBJ1-4 - TRBV5-1
CASRLEPNTEAFF TGCGCCAGCAGACTAGAGCCGAACACTGAAGCTTTCTTT - TRBJ1-1 - TRBV5-1
CASSQGGDYPKNEQFF TGCGCCAGCAGCCAAGGCGGGGACTACCCCAAGAATGAGCAGTTCTTC - TRBJ2-1 TRBD2 TRBV4-1